A selection of T cell receptor beta chains follows, all from one sample in a study of T cell changes during pregnancy in multiple sclerosis. Produced via immunoSEQ multiplex PCR; TCRdb's table is partial and in-frame only. The repertoire includes tens of thousands of clones, 90% to 95% of them detected once, and 0.65% to 0.75% sits in the top ten. The source material was peripheral blood, sampled in the second trimester of pregnancy. The receptors here all came from a female donor in good health, enrolled as a control in a pregnancy study. The CDR3 runs from the conserved cysteine through the conserved F or W. A D gene is named only where the DNA matches it firmly. Size is omitted from some rows. Given values are once, few, many or a class for expanded clones.

j_gene: TRBJ2-3; v_gene: TRBV27; abundance: NA; d_gene: NA; CDR3aa: CASSLVGRSTDTQYF; CDR3nt: TGTGCCAGCAGTTTAGTCGGTAGGAGTACAGATACGCAGTATTTT
j_gene: TRBJ2-7; v_gene: TRBV5-4; abundance: NA; d_gene: TRBD2; CDR3aa: CASSLVLAGGPYEQYF; CDR3nt: TGTGCCAGCAGCTTGGTGCTAGCGGGGGGCCCCTACGAGCAGTACTTC
j_gene: TRBJ1-2; v_gene: TRBV5-4; abundance: NA; d_gene: NA; CDR3aa: CASSLAGQGVYGYTF; CDR3nt: TGTGCCAGCAGCTTGGCCGGGCAGGGTGTCTATGGCTACACCTTC
j_gene: TRBJ2-7; v_gene: TRBV5-1; abundance: NA; d_gene: NA; CDR3aa: CASRSQGSSYEQYF; CDR3nt: TGCGCCAGCAGGTCCCAGGGGAGCTCCTACGAGCAGTACTTC
j_gene: TRBJ2-3; v_gene: TRBV7-3; abundance: NA; d_gene: TRBD2; CDR3aa: CASSSPGGREQYF; CDR3nt: TGTGCCAGCAGCTCGCCGGGGGGGCGTGAGCAGTATTTT
j_gene: TRBJ1-2; v_gene: TRBV5-6; abundance: NA; d_gene: TRBD1; CDR3aa: CASSLSGTGVPDGYGYTF; CDR3nt: TGTGCCAGCAGCTTATCCGGGACAGGGGTACCGGACGGCTATGGCTACACCTTC
j_gene: TRBJ1-1; v_gene: TRBV2; abundance: NA; d_gene: NA; CDR3aa: CASTWGGHSTEAFF; CDR3nt: TGTGCCAGCACCTGGGGGGGCCACTCCACTGAAGCTTTCTTT
j_gene: TRBJ1-5; v_gene: TRBV10-3; abundance: NA; d_gene: TRBD1; CDR3aa: CAISAEGAGNQPQHF; CDR3nt: TGTGCCATCAGTGCGGAGGGGGCTGGCAATCAGCCCCAGCATTTT
j_gene: TRBJ1-5; v_gene: TRBV6-6; abundance: NA; d_gene: TRBD1; CDR3aa: CASSLRTGLNQPQHF; CDR3nt: TGTGCCAGCAGCCTTCGGACAGGACTAAATCAGCCCCAGCATTTT
j_gene: TRBJ1-6; v_gene: TRBV30; abundance: NA; d_gene: TRBD1; CDR3aa: CAWKERDRVASPLHF; CDR3nt: TGTGCCTGGAAGGAACGGGACAGGGTTGCTTCACCCCTCCACTTT
j_gene: TRBJ2-7; v_gene: TRBV11-2; abundance: NA; d_gene: NA; CDR3aa: CASSLLDEQYF; CDR3nt: TGTGCCAGCAGCTTACTCGACGAGCAGTACTTC
j_gene: TRBJ1-2; v_gene: TRBV19; abundance: NA; d_gene: TRBD1; CDR3aa: CASSIGPTDRGRNYGYTF; CDR3nt: TGTGCCAGTAGTATAGGCCCCACCGACAGGGGTCGAAACTATGGCTACACCTTC
j_gene: TRBJ1-3; v_gene: TRBV18; abundance: NA; d_gene: NA; CDR3aa: CASSPLGAPAGNTIYF; CDR3nt: TGTGCCAGCTCACCCTTAGGGGCCCCAGCTGGAAACACCATATATTTT
j_gene: TRBJ1-2; v_gene: TRBV5-1; abundance: NA; d_gene: NA; CDR3aa: CASSLDSYGYTF; CDR3nt: TGCGCCAGCAGCTTGGACAGTTATGGCTACACCTTC
j_gene: TRBJ2-5; v_gene: TRBV6-1; abundance: NA; d_gene: NA; CDR3aa: CASSEQGKETQYF; CDR3nt: TGTGCCAGCAGTGAACAGGGAAAAGAGACCCAGTACTTC
j_gene: TRBJ1-1; v_gene: TRBV10-3; abundance: NA; d_gene: NA; CDR3aa: CAIRAGTEAFF; CDR3nt: TGTGCCATCAGGGCAGGGACTGAAGCTTTCTTT
j_gene: TRBJ2-2; v_gene: TRBV7-2; abundance: NA; d_gene: TRBD2; CDR3aa: CASSLTRGLNTGELFF; CDR3nt: TGTGCCAGCAGCTTAACGCGGGGGTTAAACACCGGGGAGCTGTTTTTT
j_gene: TRBJ1-2; v_gene: TRBV30; abundance: NA; d_gene: TRBD1; CDR3aa: CAWSTGGYGYTF; CDR3nt: TGTGCCTGGTCGACAGGGGGCTATGGCTACACCTTC
j_gene: TRBJ1-2; v_gene: TRBV19; abundance: NA; d_gene: NA; CDR3aa: CASSRGDFGLANYGYTF; CDR3nt: TGTGCCAGTAGTCGGGGAGATTTCGGGCTAGCTAACTATGGCTACACCTTC
j_gene: TRBJ1-1; v_gene: TRBV6-5; abundance: NA; d_gene: TRBD1; CDR3aa: CASSWDSYMNTEAFF; CDR3nt: TGTGCCAGCAGCTGGGACAGCTATATGAACACTGAAGCTTTCTTT
j_gene: TRBJ1-5; v_gene: TRBV30; abundance: NA; d_gene: NA; CDR3aa: CAWNQGYQPQHF; CDR3nt: TGTGCCTGGAACCAGGGATATCAGCCCCAGCATTTT
j_gene: TRBJ1-2; v_gene: TRBV27; abundance: NA; d_gene: NA; CDR3aa: CASSDQQDNYGYTF; CDR3nt: TGTGCCAGCAGTGATCAACAGGATAACTATGGCTACACCTTC
j_gene: TRBJ2-1; v_gene: TRBV4-3; abundance: NA; d_gene: TRBD1; CDR3aa: CASSLGGQGNEQFF; CDR3nt: TGCGCCAGCAGCCTGGGGGGACAGGGGAATGAGCAGTTCTTC
j_gene: TRBJ1-1; v_gene: TRBV11-3; abundance: NA; d_gene: NA; CDR3aa: CASSNPTVSLNTEAFF; CDR3nt: TGTGCCAGCAGCAACCCGACAGTCTCTTTGAACACTGAAGCTTTCTTT
j_gene: TRBJ2-1; v_gene: TRBV9; abundance: NA; d_gene: NA; CDR3aa: CASSVGQGGYEQFF; CDR3nt: TGTGCCAGCAGCGTAGGGCAGGGAGGTTATGAGCAGTTCTTC
j_gene: TRBJ1-1; v_gene: TRBV18; abundance: NA; d_gene: TRBD1; CDR3aa: CASSPETGEHTEAFF; CDR3nt: TGTGCCAGCTCACCAGAAACAGGGGAGCACACTGAAGCTTTCTTT
j_gene: TRBJ1-5; v_gene: TRBV27; abundance: NA; d_gene: TRBD1; CDR3aa: CASSRTLTGRNQPQHF; CDR3nt: TGTGCCAGCAGTCGTACCCTGACAGGGAGGAATCAGCCCCAGCATTTT
j_gene: TRBJ1-1; v_gene: TRBV30; abundance: NA; d_gene: NA; CDR3aa: CAWSVQSNTEAFF; CDR3nt: TGTGCCTGGAGTGTACAATCGAACACTGAAGCTTTCTTT
j_gene: TRBJ1-4; v_gene: TRBV30; abundance: NA; d_gene: NA; CDR3aa: CAWTKEWRVEKLFF; CDR3nt: TGTGCCTGGACTAAGGAGTGGAGGGTTGAAAAACTGTTTTTT
j_gene: TRBJ2-1; v_gene: TRBV5-1; abundance: NA; d_gene: TRBD2; CDR3aa: CASGTLRGDDNEQFF; CDR3nt: TGCGCCAGCGGCACACTGCGGGGGGACGACAATGAGCAGTTCTTC
j_gene: TRBJ1-1; v_gene: TRBV7-6; abundance: NA; d_gene: NA; CDR3aa: CASSPQDTLNTEAFF; CDR3nt: TGTGCCAGCAGCCCCCAGGACACTCTGAACACTGAAGCTTTCTTT
j_gene: TRBJ2-6; v_gene: TRBV5-1; abundance: NA; d_gene: TRBD1; CDR3aa: CASSGQGAAGANVLTF; CDR3nt: TGCGCCAGCAGTGGACAGGGGGCTGCCGGGGCCAACGTCCTGACTTTC
j_gene: TRBJ2-7; v_gene: TRBV5-5; abundance: once; d_gene: NA; CDR3aa: CASSFRRGGDYEQYF; CDR3nt: TGTGCCAGCAGCTTCAGAAGGGGAGGAGACTACGAGCAGTACTTC